These 4 T cell receptor beta chains were sequenced from one sample in a study of blood T cell repertoires in COVID-19. Repertoires were generated with immunoSEQ multiplex PCR, while TCRdb's copy carries only in-frame clones and drops some. The table lists over 200,000 clones, about nine tenths of them singletons. Sequenced input: peripheral blood. Receptor source: a man in his thirties or forties with COVID-19, enrolled during active disease.

The chain has TRBV7-8 and TRBJ2-7, with TRBD1 matching 7 bases. The CDR3 runs to 15 residues. CDR1 and CDR2 (germline): SGHVS, FQNEAQ. Trimming at V came to 3 bases and at J to 3 bases, leaving 8 bases not matched to a gene. In DNA, the CDR3 is TGTGCCAGCAGCTTGGACAGGAATCCAAGCTACGAGCAGTACTTC. It codes for CASSLDRNPSYEQYF.

This clone was found once. The sample has other DNA sequences that encode this CDR3 too. The V gene is TRBV5-8, the J gene TRBJ1-1; 7 bases align to TRBD1. The V gene's germline CDR1 is SGHTS and CDR2 YDEGEE. With 5 bases clipped from V and 1 base from J, the junction kept 2 bases outside the gene matches. The CDR3 length is 13 residues. CDR3 in amino acids: CASSRDRNTEAFF. DNA of the CDR3: TGTGCCAGCAGTCGGGACAGGAACACTGAAGCTTTCTTT.

The chain couples TRBV7-9 to TRBJ2-1; D is possibly TRBD2 (6 bases). Trimming took 1 base from V and 8 from J, leaving 6 bases between them. CDR1 SEHNR and CDR2 FQNEAQ come from the germline V gene (reference sequence). The CDR3 is made up of 12 amino acids. The CDR3, as DNA: TGTGCCAGCAGCTTAGGGGGGGATGAGCAGTTCTTC. This sequence encodes CASSLGGDEQFF.

The chain joins TRBV6-1 to TRBJ2-3; D call uncertain. V lost 2 bases, J lost 1 base, and 10 bases lay in between. The CDR3 has 15 amino acids. Per the germline V gene, CDR1 is MNHNS and CDR2 is SASEGT. The CDR3 protein is CASSELPRGTDTQYF. The CDR3 DNA reads as TGTGCCAGCAGTGAACTACCAAGAGGCACAGATACGCAGTATTTT.